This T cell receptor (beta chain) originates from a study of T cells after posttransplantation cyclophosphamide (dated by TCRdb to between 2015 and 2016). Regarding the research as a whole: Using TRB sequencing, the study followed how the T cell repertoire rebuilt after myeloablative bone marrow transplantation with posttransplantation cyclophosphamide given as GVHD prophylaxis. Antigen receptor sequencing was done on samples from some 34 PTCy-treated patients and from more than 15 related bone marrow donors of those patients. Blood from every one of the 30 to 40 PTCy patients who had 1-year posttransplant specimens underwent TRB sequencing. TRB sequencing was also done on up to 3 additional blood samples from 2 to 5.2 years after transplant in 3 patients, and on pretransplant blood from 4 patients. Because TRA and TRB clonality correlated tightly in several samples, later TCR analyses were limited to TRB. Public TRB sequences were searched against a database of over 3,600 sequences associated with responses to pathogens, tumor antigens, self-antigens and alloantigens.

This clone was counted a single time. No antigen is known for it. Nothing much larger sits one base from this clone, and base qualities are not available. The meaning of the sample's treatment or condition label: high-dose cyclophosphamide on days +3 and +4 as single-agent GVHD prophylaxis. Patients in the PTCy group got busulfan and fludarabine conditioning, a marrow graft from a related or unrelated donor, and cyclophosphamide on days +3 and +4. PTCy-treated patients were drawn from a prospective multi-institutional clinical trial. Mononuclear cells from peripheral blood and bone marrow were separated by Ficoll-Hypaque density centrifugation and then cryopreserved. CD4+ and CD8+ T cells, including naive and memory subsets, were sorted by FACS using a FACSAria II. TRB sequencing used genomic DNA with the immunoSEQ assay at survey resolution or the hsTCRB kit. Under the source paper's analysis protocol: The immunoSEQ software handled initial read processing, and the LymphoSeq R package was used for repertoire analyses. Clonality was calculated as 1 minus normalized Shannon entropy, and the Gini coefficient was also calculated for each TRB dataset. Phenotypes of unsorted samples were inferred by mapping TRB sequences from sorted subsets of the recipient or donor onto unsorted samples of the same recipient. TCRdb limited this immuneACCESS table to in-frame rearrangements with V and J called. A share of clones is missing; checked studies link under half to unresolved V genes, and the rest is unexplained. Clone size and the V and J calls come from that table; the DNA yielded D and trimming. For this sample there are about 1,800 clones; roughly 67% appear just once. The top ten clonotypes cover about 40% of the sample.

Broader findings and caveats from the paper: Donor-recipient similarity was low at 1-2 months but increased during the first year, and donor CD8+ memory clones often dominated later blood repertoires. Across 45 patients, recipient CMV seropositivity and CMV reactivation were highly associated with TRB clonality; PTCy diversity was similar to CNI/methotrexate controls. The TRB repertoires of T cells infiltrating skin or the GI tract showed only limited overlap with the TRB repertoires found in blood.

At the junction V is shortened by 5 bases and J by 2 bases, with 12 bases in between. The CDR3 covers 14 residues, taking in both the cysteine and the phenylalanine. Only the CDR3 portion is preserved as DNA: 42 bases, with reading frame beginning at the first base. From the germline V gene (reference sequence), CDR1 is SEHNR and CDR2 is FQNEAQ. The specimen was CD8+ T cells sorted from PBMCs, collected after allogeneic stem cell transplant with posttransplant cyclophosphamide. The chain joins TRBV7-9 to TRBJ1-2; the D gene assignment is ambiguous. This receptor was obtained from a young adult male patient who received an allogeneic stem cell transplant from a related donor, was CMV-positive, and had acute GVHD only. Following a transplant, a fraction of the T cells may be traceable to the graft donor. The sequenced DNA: TGTGCCAGCAGCCCTCAGCAGGCCAACTATGGCTACACCTTC. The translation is CASSPQQANYGYTF.